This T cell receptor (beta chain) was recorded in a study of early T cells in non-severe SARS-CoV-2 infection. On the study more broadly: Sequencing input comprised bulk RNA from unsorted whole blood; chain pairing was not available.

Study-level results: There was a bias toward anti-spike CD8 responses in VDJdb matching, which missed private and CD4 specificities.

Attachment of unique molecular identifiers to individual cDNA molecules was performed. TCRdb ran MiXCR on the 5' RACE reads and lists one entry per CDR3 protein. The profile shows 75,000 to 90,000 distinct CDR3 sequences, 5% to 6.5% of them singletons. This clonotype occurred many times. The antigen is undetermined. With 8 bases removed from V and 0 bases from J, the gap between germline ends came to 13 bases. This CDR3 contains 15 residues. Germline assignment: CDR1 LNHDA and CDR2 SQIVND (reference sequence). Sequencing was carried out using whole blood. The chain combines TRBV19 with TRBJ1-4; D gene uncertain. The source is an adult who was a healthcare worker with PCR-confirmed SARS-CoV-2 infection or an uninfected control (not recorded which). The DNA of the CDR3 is TGTGCCAGTTCCGCTGGGAATCCAACTAATGAAAAACTGTTTTTT. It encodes CASSAGNPTNEKLFF.